This TCR beta chain was sequenced in a study of OX40 agonist ivuxolimab in advanced cancers. Study summary: Participants could have had prior anti-PD-1, anti-PD-L1 or anti-CTLA-4 therapy, and less than 45% had some. Partial responses were seen in three patients, one with hepatocellular carcinoma and two with cutaneous melanoma.

This clone was detected only a few times. Sequencing was performed with immunoSEQ multiplex PCR; in TCRdb, only in-frame clones are kept and a portion is missing. Of approximately 66,000 clones listed, 83% are singletons. Sequenced here: CD4+ or CD8+ T cells sorted from blood, sampled in a trial of the OX40 agonist ivuxolimab. The clonotype originates from an adult with an advanced solid tumor such as melanoma, head and neck, liver or kidney cancer.

CDR3 in DNA: TGCAGCGGTTCGCGCGGGGTTCACGAGCAGTACTTC. Translating gives CSGSRGVHEQYF. The V gene is TRBV29-1, the J gene TRBJ2-7; D is possibly TRBD2 (6 bases). The CDR3 totals 12 residues. V was shortened by 7 bases and J by 5 bases, with 15 bases between the two germline ends. From germline, CDR1 is SQVTM and CDR2 ANQGSEA.